Below, 5 T cell receptor beta chains from the same sample are listed, as sequenced in a study of T cell clonality in common variable immunodeficiency. Study outcomes and limitations: Common variable immunodeficiency TCR beta sequences reportedly had fewer deletions and N-nucleotide insertions.

No antigen is known for these receptors. Assay: immunoSEQ multiplex PCR; the TCRdb copy retains only in-frame clones and omits some. Found here are 30,000 to 35,000 clones, no singletons; the ten largest cover 25% to 30%. Sequencing was performed on peripheral blood mononuclear cells. The receptor source for this set is a human donor with common variable immunodeficiency.

This clone was picked up a small number of times. The read falls 3 residues short of the CDR3 end, and the missing part is taken from the germline J gene. The chain recombines TRBV7-2 with TRBJ1-1; D is unresolved. The germline V and J ends were trimmed by 5 bases and 1 base, with 8 bases remaining between them. The length of the CDR3 is 13 residues. CDR1 is SGHTA and CDR2 is FQGNSA in the germline V gene. Incomplete CDR3 DNA: TGTGCCAGCAGCCGCGGATGGAACACTGAA. Translating it yields CASSRGWNTE. The whole CDR3 sequence reads CASSRGWNTEAFF.

As for this clone: Read data end 3 residues before the CDR3 end; the end is taken from the germline J gene. This chain joins TRBV18 and TRBJ2-4; D may be TRBD1 or TRBD2 (5 bases each). From germline, CDR1 is KGHSH and CDR2 LQKENI. There are 15 residues in the CDR3. V dropped 5 bases and J dropped 0 bases, with 11 bases sitting between them. Incomplete CDR3 DNA: TGTGCCAGCTCAGAGGGGCAAGCAGCCAAAAACATT. It specifies CASSEGQAAKNI. The CDR3 as a whole reads CASSEGQAAKNIQYF.

This clone came up many times. Read sequence stops 3 residues before the CDR3 end, and the germline J gene provides the missing end. The chain employs TRBV2 and TRBJ1-4; the match to TRBD1 covers 8 bases. Germline CDR1 SNHLY, CDR2 FYNNEI. The CDR3 covers 16 residues. V gave up 5 bases and J gave up 2 bases; unmatched junction bases: 7. The CDR3 sequence is CASSPGQGATNEKLFF. The part of the CDR3 DNA that was read is TGTGCCAGCAGTCCCGGACAGGGCGCTACTAATGAAAAA. The whole variable domain, filled in from reference TRBV2 and TRBJ1-4, reads EPEVTQTPSHQVTQMGQEVILRCVPISNHLYFYWYRQILGQKVEFLVSFYNNEISEKSEIFDDQFSVERPDGSNFTLKIRSTKLEDSAMYFCASSPGQGATNEKLFFGSGTQLSVL.

This clone has only a few counts. The sequence runs out 3 residues before the end of the CDR3; the remainder is reconstructed from the germline J gene. The sample has other DNA sequences that encode this CDR3 too. V usage is TRBV5-1 and J usage is TRBJ1-3, with no clear D. Germline CDR1 and CDR2: SGHRS and YFSETQ. V lost 4 bases and J lost 4, with 15 bases in between. The CDR3 spans 15 residues. The sequenced part of the CDR3 DNA is TGCGCCAGCAGCGTCCCGGGTTCCTCGGGAAACACC. Protein sequence: CASSVPGSSGNT. The whole CDR3 sequence is CASSVPGSSGNTIYF. The full variable domain, its missing parts supplied by reference TRBV5-1 and TRBJ1-3, is KAGVTQTPRYLIKTRGQQVTLSCSPISGHRSVSWYQQTPGQGLQFLFEYFSETQRNKGNFPGRFSGRQFSNSRSEMNVSTLELGDSALYLCASSVPGSSGNTIYFGEGSWLTVV.

This clone was recorded many times. The missing CDR3 end, 3 residues past where the read stops, is filled in from the germline J gene. This chain joins TRBV29-1 and TRBJ1-2; D ambiguous. The CDR3 is 12 residues long. The germline V gene encodes CDR1 SQVTM and CDR2 ANQGSEA. V was trimmed by 3 bases and J by 6 bases, leaving 11 bases between them. The sequenced part of the CDR3 DNA is TGCAGCGTTGAGGGCACCATTGATGGC. It yields the protein CSVEGTIDG. The CDR3 in its entirety is CSVEGTIDGYTF.